This T cell receptor (beta chain) originates from a study of T cell repertoires in cytomegalovirus infection. Concerning this clonotype itself: Its antigen is unknown.

One entry per CDR3 protein, called by TCRdb with MiXCR from the reads. Of 680,000 or so distinct CDR3 sequences listed, about 30% were seen once; the top ten hold roughly 18%. Trimming shortened V by 3 bases and J by 5 bases, and 11 bases separated the two germline ends. Per germline, CDR1 MDHEN and CDR2 SYDVKM. The CDR3 has 14 amino acids. The TCR originated in a human donor in good health (CMV status not recorded). Some clones in this sample may be carry-over from other donors' samples. J is TRBJ1-5 and V is TRBV28; possibly TRBD1 for D (6 bases). The sample here was cultured PBMCs, taken from culture after CMV antigen stimulation. CDR3 in amino acids: CASSFTGYHQPQHF. Written as DNA, the CDR3 is TGTGCCAGCAGTTTTACAGGGTACCATCAGCCCCAGCATTTT. Complete variable domain (other parts from reference TRBV28 and TRBJ1-5): DVKVTQSSRYLVKRTGEKVFLECVQDMDHENMFWYRQDPGLGLRLIYFSYDVKMKEKGDIPEGYSVSREKKERFSLILESASTNQTSMYLCASSFTGYHQPQHFGDGTRLSIL.